These T cell receptor beta chains were read from a single sample in a study of T cell repertoires in cytomegalovirus infection. In TCRdb, the reads were re-called with MiXCR into one record per CDR3 protein. The data contain roughly 100,000 distinct CDR3 sequences, 16% of them singletons. The source material was PBMCs. Every receptor here comes from a human donor in good health (CMV status not recorded). Some clones in this sample may be carry-over from other donors' samples. CDR3s include the opening cysteine and the closing phenylalanine or tryptophan. The D gene is left open where the match is weak. A clone size is listed for some rows: how often the clone was seen (once, few, many), or a class if it is expanded.

many	TRBV7-2	TRBD2	TRBJ2-1	TGTGCCAGCAGCCCCAGCGGGGGGTCCTACAATGAGCAGTTCTTC	CASSPSGGSYNEQFF
few	TRBV12-3/TRBV12-4	NA	TRBJ2-2	TGTGCCAGCAGATGGGAGTTTAGCACCGGGGAGCTGTTTTTT	CASRWEFSTGELFF
few	TRBV5-1	TRBD1	TRBJ1-2	TGCGCCAGCAGCACCGGGACAGAGGATGGCTACACCTTC	CASSTGTEDGYTF
few	TRBV28	NA	TRBJ1-1	TGTGCCACACTGGGTAGGGGGTCTGAAGCTTTCTTT	CATLGRGSEAFF
many	TRBV2	TRBD2	TRBJ2-5	TGTGCCAGCAGAACTGAGGGGCTAGCGGGGGGGACCCAGTACTTC	CASRTEGLAGGTQYF
NA	TRBV6-1	NA	TRBJ2-7	TGTGCCAGCAGTGAGGGTCAAGGAACCTACGCGTACGAGCAGTACTTC	CASSEGQGTYAYEQYF
many	TRBV12-3/TRBV12-4	NA	TRBJ1-1	TGTGCCAGCAGTGCAAGGACAGTAACTGAAGCTTTCTTT	CASSARTVTEAFF
once	TRBV28	NA	TRBJ1-1	TGTGCCAGCAGTTTGCAGCCCAACACTGAAGCTTGCTTT	CASSLQPNTEACF
NA	TRBV4-1	TRBD1	TRBJ1-5	TGCGCCAGCAGCCAAGTCCCGGCTAGGGGGCCAGGGCCCCAGCATTTT	CASSQVPARGPGPQHF
few	TRBV29-1	NA	TRBJ2-7	TGCAGCGTTGTAGTACAGGGAGCCTACGAGCAGTACTTC	CSVVVQGAYEQYF
many	TRBV7-2	TRBD1	TRBJ2-1	TGTGCCAGCAGCTTAAACCAGGGGGCAGGGTTCTTC	CASSLNQGAGFF
many	TRBV7-2	NA	TRBJ2-7	TGTGCCAGCAGCTTAGATTGGGGACCCTACGAGCAGTACTTC	CASSLDWGPYEQYF
many	TRBV7-9	NA	TRBJ1-6	TGTGCCAGCAGCGGTGGGTTCGGGAGGGAGGGTTCACCCCTCCACTTT	CASSGGFGREGSPLHF
many	TRBV6-2/TRBV6-3	NA	TRBJ1-2	TGTGCCAGCAGTTACTCGCCAGCCACCACCTATGGCTACACCTTC	CASSYSPATTYGYTF